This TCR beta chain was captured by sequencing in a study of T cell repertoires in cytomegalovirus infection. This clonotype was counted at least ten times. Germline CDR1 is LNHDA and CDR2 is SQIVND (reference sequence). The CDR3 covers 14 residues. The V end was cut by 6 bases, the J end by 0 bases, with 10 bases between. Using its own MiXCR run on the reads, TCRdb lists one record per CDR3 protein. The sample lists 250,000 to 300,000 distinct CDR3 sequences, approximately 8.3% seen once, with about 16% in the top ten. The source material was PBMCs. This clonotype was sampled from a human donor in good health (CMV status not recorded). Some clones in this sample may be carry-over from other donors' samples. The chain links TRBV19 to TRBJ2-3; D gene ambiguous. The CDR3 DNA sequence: TGTGCCAGTAGCCCACTTCCTAGCACAGATACGCAGTATTTT. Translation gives CASSPLPSTDTQYF. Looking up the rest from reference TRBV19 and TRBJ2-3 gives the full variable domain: DGGITQSPKYLFRKEGQNVTLSCEQNLNHDAMYWYRQDPGQGLRLIYYSQIVNDFQKGDIAEGYSVSREKKESFPLTVTSAQKNPTAFYLCASSPLPSTDTQYFGPGTRLTVL.